This T cell receptor beta chain was sequenced during a study of T cell responses to AZD1222 COVID-19 vaccine. Study-level findings and limits: Most donors were white British, females outnumbered males, and clonal diversity was possibly underestimated.

Of note for this clone: Its antigen is unknown.

This table comes from immunoSEQ multiplex PCR, and its TCRdb copy is limited to in-frame clones, with some not included. Of about 77,000 clones listed, more than 85% are singletons. This CDR3 region has 14 residues. In germline, CDR1 is MNHEY, CDR2 SVGAGI. Trimming shortened V by 2 bases and J by 0 bases, and 8 bases separated the two germline ends. The clonotype originates from an adult who received the AZD1222 COVID-19 vaccine. The specimen comprised peripheral blood, sampled 28 days after the second AZD1222 dose. This chain joins TRBV6-5 and TRBJ2-7, with unresolved D. CDR3 sequence reads: CASSYDGDSYEQYF. DNA of the CDR3: TGTGCCAGCAGTTACGATGGAGACTCCTACGAGCAGTACTTC.